Below, one TCR beta chain is given with its context. This sample was included in a study of blood T cell repertoires in COVID-19. Overall study context: COVID-19 samples from acute and convalescent phases originated in the United States, Italy and Spain. T cells, B-cell-depleted T cells, or PBMCs provided the cDNA or gDNA that served as material.

In the authors' workflow: Nucleated cell number was recorded as an estimate derived from reference gene primer amplification. This table comes from immunoSEQ multiplex PCR, and its TCRdb copy is limited to in-frame clones, with some not included. That table supplies the V and J calls and clone size; D and trimming were determined from the DNA. The sample records roughly 57,000 clones, around nine tenths being singletons. Looked up from germline, CDR1 is MNHNS and CDR2 is SASEGT. V lost 2 bases to trimming and J lost 2 bases, with 10 bases between them. This CDR3 has 14 amino acids. The source material was peripheral blood. The V gene is TRBV6-1, the J gene TRBJ2-7; TRBD2 is a possible D gene (5 bases). The receptor was isolated from a woman aged 60-75 years with COVID-19, enrolled during active disease. This CDR3 reads CASSEWGVAYEQYF. As DNA, the CDR3 is TGTGCCAGCAGTGAATGGGGAGTGGCCTACGAGCAGTACTTC.